This T cell receptor beta chain emerged from a study of blood T cells in healthy people across ages. Study background: Researchers report that template switching captured about one barcoded beta molecule per two T cells. Study observations and caveats: TCR beta diversity was tightly associated with the proportion of naive T cells.

Using a J-beta primer mix together with a sample-barcoded 5' primer, a second PCR was run for roughly 7 to 12 cycles. Every individual sample yielded 2.5 million or more paired-end reads (each containing CDR3). TCRdb analysed the 5' RACE reads with MiXCR anew, one entry per CDR3 protein. The table lists about 780,000 distinct CDR3 sequences, 46% of them singletons. This clonotype has a handful of counts. Its matching antigen is unknown. Germline values: CDR1 MNHEY, CDR2 SVGEGT. Trimming cost V 3 bases and J 2 bases, with 10 bases left between them. The CDR3 sequence is 14 residues long. Caucasian individuals from Russia who were healthy and aged about 6 to 95 acted as donors.

Material: blood. The chain joins TRBV6-2 or TRBV6-3 to TRBJ1-1; D unresolved. The clonotype was recovered from a man of 80 years or more in good health. The CDR3 here is CASSYSPGNTEAFF. The DNA of the CDR3 is TGTGCCAGCAGTTATAGTCCGGGAAACACTGAAGCTTTCTTT.